The present TCR beta chain was sequenced within a study of blood T cell repertoires in COVID-19. Authors' methods: Reference gene primer amplification gave estimated nucleated cell counts. Only in-frame clones appear in the TCRdb table, and some are missing; sequencing was by immunoSEQ multiplex PCR. V, J and clone size were drawn from that table, and D and trimming were deduced from the DNA. The repertoire holds 120,000 or so clones, approximately 90% seen once, with approximately 1.4% in the top ten. CDR1 is MNHEY, CDR2 SMNVEV, per germline (reference sequence). Trimming cost V 6 bases and J 8 bases, with 16 bases left between them. The CDR3 runs to 14 residues.

The chain has TRBV27 and TRBJ2-2; perhaps TRBD1 as D (6 bases). Sequenced input: peripheral blood. This clonotype was sampled from a human donor in a cohort sampled during active COVID-19. CDR3 loop: CASRYSTGPGELFF. The CDR3 DNA sequence: TGTGCCAGCAGATACTCAACAGGGCCTGGGGAGCTGTTTTTT.